Here is one T cell receptor (beta chain) with its context. This record belongs to a study of blood T cell repertoires in COVID-19. Study-level information: COVID-19 samples collected from the United States, Italy and Spain covered acute and convalescent phases. T cells, B-cell-depleted T cells, or PBMCs supplied cDNA or gDNA.

Grouping used clinical history reported by participants in a survey and questionnaire. The CDR3 has 16 residues. Germline-derived CDR1 and CDR2 are MNHEY and SVGAGI. V was clipped by 4 bases and J by 1 base; unmatched bases: 5. Methods used by the authors: Amplification with reference gene primers provided the estimates of nucleated cell counts. This table comes from immunoSEQ multiplex PCR, and its TCRdb copy is limited to in-frame clones, with some not included. Clonal size and the V and J genes are those of that table, whereas D and trimming came from the DNA. The sample holds 250,000 or so clones, about 88% seen once.

The V gene is TRBV6-5, the J gene TRBJ2-2; 8 nucleotides line up with TRBD1. The clonotype comes from a woman aged 45 to 65 who had recovered from COVID-19. The sequencing input was PBMCs or T cells enriched from blood (not recorded which). CDR3: CASSSSGTGNTGELFF. CDR3 in DNA: TGTGCCAGCAGTTCCTCCGGGACAGGGAACACCGGGGAGCTGTTTTTT.